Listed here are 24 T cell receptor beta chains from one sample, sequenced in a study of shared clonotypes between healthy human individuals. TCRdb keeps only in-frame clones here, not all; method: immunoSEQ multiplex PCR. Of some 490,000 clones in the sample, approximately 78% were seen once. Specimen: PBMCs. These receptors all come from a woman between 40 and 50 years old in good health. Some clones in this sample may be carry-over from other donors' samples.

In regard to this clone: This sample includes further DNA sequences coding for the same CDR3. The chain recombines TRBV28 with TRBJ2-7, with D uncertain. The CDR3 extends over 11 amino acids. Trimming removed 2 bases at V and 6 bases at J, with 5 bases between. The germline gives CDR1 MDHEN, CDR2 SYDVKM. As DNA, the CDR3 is TGTGCCAGCAGTTTAGACCGCGAGCAGTACTTC. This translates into CASSLDREQYF.

This CDR3 reads CASSFPGTGRNEQFF. The CDR3 coding sequence is TGTGCCAGCAGTTTCCCCGGGACAGGGCGAAATGAGCAGTTCTTC. The chain carries TRBV28 and TRBJ2-1; 9 positions agree with TRBD1. The CDR3 spans 15 residues. V lost 3 bases, J lost 7 bases, and 7 bases stayed unmatched. Germline CDR1 and CDR2: MDHEN and SYDVKM.

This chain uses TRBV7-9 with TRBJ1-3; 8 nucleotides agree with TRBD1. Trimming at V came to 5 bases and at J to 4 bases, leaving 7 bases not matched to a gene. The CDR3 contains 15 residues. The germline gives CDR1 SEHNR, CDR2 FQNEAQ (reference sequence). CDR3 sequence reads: CASSPGTGGGNTIYF. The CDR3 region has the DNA TGTGCCAGCAGCCCAGGGACAGGTGGGGGAAACACCATATATTTT.

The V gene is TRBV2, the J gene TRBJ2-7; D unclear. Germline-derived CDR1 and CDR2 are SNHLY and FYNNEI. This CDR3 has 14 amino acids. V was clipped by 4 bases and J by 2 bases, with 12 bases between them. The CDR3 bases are TGTGCCAGCAGTGGGACCAGTAAACCCTACGAGCAGTACTTC. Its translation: CASSGTSKPYEQYF.

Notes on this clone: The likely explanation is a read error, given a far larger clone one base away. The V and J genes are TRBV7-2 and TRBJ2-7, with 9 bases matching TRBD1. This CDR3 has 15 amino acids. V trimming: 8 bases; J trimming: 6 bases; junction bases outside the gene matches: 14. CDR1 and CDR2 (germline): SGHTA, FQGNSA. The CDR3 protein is CASGPTAGTGREQYF. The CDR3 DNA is TGTGCCAGCGGCCCAACAGCCGGGACAGGGCGCGAGCAGTACTTC.

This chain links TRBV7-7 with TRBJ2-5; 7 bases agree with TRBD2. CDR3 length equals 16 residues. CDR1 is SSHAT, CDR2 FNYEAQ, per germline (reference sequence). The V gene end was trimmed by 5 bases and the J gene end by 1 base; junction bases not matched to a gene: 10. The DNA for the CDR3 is TGTGCCAGCAGCCCCAATGGGGGGGACGTCCAAGAGACCCAGTACTTC. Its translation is CASSPNGGDVQETQYF.

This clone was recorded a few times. In DNA, the CDR3 is TGTGCCAGCAGCGTACCCCGCGAAAACATTCAGTACTTC. Protein: CASSVPRENIQYF. The chain carries TRBV21-1 and TRBJ2-4; the table's D call, TRBD2, was not checked against the DNA. TRBV21-1 is given as a pseudogene. The CDR3 runs to 13 residues.

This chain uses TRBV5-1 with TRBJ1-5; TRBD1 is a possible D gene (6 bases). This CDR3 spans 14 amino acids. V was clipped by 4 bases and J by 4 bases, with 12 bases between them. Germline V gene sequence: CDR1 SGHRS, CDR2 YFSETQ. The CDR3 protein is CASSMGQQNQPQHF. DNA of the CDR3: TGCGCCAGCAGCATGGGACAACAAAATCAGCCCCAGCATTTT.

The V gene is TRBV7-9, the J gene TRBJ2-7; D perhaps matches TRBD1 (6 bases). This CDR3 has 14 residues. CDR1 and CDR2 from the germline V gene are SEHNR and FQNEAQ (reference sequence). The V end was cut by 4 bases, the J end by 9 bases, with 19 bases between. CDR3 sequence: CASSSDRPLRGQYF. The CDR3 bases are TGTGCCAGCAGCTCGGACAGACCTCTACGAGGGCAGTACTTC.

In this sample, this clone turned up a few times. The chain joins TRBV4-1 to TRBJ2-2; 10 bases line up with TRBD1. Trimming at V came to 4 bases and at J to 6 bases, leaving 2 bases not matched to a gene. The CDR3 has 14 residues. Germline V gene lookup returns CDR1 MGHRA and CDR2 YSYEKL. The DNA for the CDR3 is TGCGCCAGCAGCCGGGACAGGGGCTCCGGGGAGCTGTTTTTT. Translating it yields CASSRDRGSGELFF.

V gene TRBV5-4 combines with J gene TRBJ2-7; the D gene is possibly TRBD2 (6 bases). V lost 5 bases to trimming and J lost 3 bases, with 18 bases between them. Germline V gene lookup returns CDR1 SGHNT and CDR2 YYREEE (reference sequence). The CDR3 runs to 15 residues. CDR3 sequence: CASSSQDYRDYEQYF. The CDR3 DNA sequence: TGTGCCAGCAGTTCCCAGGACTACCGGGACTACGAGCAGTACTTC.

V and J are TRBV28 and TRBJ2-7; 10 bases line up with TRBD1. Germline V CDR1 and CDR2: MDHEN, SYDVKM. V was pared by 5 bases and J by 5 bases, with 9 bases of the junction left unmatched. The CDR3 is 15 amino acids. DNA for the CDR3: TGTGCCAGCAGTACACCGGGACAGGGGTCGAACGAGCAGTACTTC. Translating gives CASSTPGQGSNEQYF.

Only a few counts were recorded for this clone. The CDR3 DNA reads as TGCAGCGTCCAAATACCGGGACAGGGTCACGAGCAGTACTTC. Translation: CSVQIPGQGHEQYF. This chain links TRBV29-1 with TRBJ2-7, with 9 bases that match TRBD1. CDR1 is SQVTM, CDR2 ANQGSEA, per germline. Unmatched junction bases numbered 11, after V lost 6 bases and J lost 5 bases. There are 14 residues in the CDR3.

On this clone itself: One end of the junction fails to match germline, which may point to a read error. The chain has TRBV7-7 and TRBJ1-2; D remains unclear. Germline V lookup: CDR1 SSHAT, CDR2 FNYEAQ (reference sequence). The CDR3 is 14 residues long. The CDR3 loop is CASSPISVVNGYTF. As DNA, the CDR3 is TGTGCTAGCAGCCCGATATCAGTCGTCAATGGCTACACCTTC.

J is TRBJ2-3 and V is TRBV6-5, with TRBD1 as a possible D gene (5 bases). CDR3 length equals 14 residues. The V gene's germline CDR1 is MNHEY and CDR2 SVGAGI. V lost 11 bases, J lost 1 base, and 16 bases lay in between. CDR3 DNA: TGTGCCGCCCCGCCAGGGTTGGGCACAGATACGCAGTATTTT. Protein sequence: CAAPPGLGTDTQYF.

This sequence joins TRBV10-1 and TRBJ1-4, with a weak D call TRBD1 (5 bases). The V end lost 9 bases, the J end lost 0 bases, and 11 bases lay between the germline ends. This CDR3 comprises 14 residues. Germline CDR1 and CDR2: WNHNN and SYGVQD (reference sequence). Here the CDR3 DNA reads TGCGCCAGGGGGCAGGAAGCAACTAATGAAAAACTGTTTTTT. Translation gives CARGQEATNEKLFF.

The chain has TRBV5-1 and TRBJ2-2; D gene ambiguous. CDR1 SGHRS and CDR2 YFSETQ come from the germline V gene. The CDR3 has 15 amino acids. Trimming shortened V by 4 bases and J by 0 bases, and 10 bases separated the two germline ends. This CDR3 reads CASSEQTTNTGELFF. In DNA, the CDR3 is TGCGCCAGCAGCGAACAGACGACGAACACCGGGGAGCTGTTTTTT. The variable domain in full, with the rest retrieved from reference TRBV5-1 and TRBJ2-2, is KAGVTQTPRYLIKTRGQQVTLSCSPISGHRSVSWYQQTPGQGLQFLFEYFSETQRNKGNFPGRFSGRQFSNSRSEMNVSTLELGDSALYLCASSEQTTNTGELFFGEGSRLTVL.

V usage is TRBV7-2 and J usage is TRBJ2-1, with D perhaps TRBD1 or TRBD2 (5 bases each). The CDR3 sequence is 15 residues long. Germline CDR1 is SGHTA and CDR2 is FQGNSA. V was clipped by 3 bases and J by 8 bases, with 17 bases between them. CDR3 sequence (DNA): TGTGCCAGCAGCTTCTGGGGGAATCCAAACGATGAGCAGTTCTTC. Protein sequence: CASSFWGNPNDEQFF.

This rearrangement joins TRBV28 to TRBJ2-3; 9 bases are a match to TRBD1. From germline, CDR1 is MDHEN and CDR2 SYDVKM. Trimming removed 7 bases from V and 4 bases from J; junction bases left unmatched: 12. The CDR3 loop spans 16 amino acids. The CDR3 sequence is CASTLGTGILSDTQYF. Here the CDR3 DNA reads TGTGCCAGCACCCTAGGGACAGGGATTCTTTCAGATACGCAGTATTTT.

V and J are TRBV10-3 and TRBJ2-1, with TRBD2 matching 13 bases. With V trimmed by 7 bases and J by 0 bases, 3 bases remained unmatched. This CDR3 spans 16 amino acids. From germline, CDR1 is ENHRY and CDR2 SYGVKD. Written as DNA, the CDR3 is TGTGCCATCAAGGGGACTAGCGGGGCCTCCTACAATGAGCAGTTCTTC. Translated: CAIKGTSGASYNEQFF.

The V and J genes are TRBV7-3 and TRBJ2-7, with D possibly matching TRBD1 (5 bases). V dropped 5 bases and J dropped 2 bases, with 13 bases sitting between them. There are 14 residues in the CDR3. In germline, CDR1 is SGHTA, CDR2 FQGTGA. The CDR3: CASSLQASTYEQYF. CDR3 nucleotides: TGTGCCAGCAGCCTACAGGCCTCCACCTACGAGCAGTACTTC.

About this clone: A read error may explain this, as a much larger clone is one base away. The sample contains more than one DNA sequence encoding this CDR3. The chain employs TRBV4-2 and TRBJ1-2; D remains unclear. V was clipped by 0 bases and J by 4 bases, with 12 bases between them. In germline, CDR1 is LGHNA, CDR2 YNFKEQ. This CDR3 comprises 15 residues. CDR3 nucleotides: TGTGCCAGCAGCCAAGATGGAGCGGGATCCTATGGCTACACCTTC. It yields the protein CASSQDGAGSYGYTF.

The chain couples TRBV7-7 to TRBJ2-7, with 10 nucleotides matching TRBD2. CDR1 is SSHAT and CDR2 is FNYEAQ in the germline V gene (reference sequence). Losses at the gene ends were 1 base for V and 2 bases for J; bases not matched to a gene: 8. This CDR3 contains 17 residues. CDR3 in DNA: TGTGCCAGCAGCTTAGTGCTAGCGGGAGTAGTCCCCTACGAGCAGTACTTC. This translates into CASSLVLAGVVPYEQYF.

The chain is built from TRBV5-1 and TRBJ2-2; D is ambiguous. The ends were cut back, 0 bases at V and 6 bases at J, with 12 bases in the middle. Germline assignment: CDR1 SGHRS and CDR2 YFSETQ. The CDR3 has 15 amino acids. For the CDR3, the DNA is TGCGCCAGCAGCTTGGGGGTGCAACGCCCCGGGGAGCTGTTTTTT. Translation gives CASSLGVQRPGELFF.